The entry below describes one T cell receptor beta chain. Germline V gene sequence: CDR1 SGHRS, CDR2 YFSETQ. The CDR3 contains 16 residues. With 7 bases removed from V and 1 base from J, the gap between germline ends came to 20 bases. Sequencing used immunoSEQ multiplex PCR; TCRdb keeps in-frame clones, though not all of them. Here the sample spans roughly 100,000 clones, about 90% being singletons. The data belong to a study of T cell changes during pregnancy in multiple sclerosis. The material was peripheral blood, obtained after pregnancy. The chain carries TRBV5-1 and TRBJ1-1; D might be TRBD1 (6 bases). The receptor was isolated from a female donor with multiple sclerosis, enrolled in a pregnancy study. Written as DNA, the CDR3 is TGCGCCAGCTTGAAACCCAACCGGGACAAGAACACTGAAGCTTTCTTT. This sequence encodes CASLKPNRDKNTEAFF.